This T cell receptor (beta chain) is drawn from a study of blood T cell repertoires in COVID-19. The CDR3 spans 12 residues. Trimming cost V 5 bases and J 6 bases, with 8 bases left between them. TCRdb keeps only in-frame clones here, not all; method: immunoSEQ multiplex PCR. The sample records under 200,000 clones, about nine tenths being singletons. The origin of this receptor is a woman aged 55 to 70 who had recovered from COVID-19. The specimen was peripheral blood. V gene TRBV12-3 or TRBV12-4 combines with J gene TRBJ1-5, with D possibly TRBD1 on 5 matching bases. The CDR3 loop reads CASSQGSQPQHF. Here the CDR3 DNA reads TGTGCCAGCAGTCAGGGTAGTCAGCCCCAGCATTTT.